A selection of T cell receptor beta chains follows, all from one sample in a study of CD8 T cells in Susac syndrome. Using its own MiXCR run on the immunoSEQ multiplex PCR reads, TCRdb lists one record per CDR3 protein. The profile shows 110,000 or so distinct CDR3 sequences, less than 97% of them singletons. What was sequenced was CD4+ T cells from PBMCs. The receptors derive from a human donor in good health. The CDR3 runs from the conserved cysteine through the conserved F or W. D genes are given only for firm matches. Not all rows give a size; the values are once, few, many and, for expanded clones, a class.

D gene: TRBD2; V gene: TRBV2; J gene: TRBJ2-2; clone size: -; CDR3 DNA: TGTGCCAGCAAGCCCAGGTCTAGCGGGATTGTCGGGGAGCTGTTTTTT; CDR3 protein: CASKPRSSGIVGELFF
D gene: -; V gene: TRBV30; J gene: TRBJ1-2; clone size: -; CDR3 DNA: TGTGCCTGGAGCCAGGGAGAGACTAACTATGGCTACACCTTC; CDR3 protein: CAWSQGETNYGYTF
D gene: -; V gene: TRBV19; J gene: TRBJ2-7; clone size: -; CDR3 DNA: TGTGCCAGTAGTATGCCACCCACCTACGAGCAGTACTTC; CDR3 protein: CASSMPPTYEQYF
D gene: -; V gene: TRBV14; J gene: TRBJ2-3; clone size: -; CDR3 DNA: TGTGCCAGCAGCCAAGATAGAAATACGCAGTATTTT; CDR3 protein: CASSQDRNTQYF
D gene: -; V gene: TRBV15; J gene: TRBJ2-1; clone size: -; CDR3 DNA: TGTGCCACCAGCAGATTGTCCGGCGGGTCGTACAATGAGCAGTTCTTC; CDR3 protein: CATSRLSGGSYNEQFF
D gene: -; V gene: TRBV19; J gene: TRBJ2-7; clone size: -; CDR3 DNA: TGTGCCAGCCGGCCGGGGGACGAGCAGTACTTC; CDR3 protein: CASRPGDEQYF
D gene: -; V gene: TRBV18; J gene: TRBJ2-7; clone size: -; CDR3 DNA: TGTGCCAGCTCACCGTCATCAGGGGTGGCGCGAGAGCAGTACTTC; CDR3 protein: CASSPSSGVAREQYF
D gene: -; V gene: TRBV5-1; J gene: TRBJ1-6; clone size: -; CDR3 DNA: TGCGCCAGCAGCTTGGAGGGGCCCCATAATTCACCCCTCCACTTT; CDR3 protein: CASSLEGPHNSPLHF
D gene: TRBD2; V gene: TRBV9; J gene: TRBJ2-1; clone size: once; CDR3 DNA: TGTGCCAGCAGCCCTTCCGGGACTAGCGGGAGGGCCTTATCCTACAATGAGCAGTTCTTC; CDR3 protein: CASSPSGTSGRALSYNEQFF
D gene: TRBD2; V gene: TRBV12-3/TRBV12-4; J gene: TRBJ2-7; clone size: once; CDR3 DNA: TGTGCCAGCAGTTTACGACTAGCGAGCCACTACGAGCAGTACTTC; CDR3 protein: CASSLRLASHYEQYF
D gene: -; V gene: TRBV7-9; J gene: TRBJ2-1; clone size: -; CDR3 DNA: TGTGCCAGCAGCTTAGGACAGTCCTACAATGAGCAGTTCTTC; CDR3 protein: CASSLGQSYNEQFF
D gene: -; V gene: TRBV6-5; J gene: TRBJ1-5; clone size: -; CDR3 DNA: TGTGCCAGCAGTTACGGGGATCAGCCCCAGCATTTT; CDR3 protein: CASSYGDQPQHF
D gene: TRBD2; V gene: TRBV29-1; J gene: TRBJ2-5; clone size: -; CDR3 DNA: TGCAGCGTTACGGGAGGACCCCAGGGAGGGACCCAGTACTTC; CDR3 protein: CSVTGGPQGGTQYF
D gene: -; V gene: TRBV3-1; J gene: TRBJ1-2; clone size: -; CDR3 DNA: TGTGCCAGCAGCCAAGAGGGACATGCCTATGGCTACACCTTC; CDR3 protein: CASSQEGHAYGYTF
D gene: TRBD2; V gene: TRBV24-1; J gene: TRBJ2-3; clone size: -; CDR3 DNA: TGTGCCACGGGCCGGGAGGATGGCACAGATACGCAGTATTTT; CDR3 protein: CATGREDGTDTQYF
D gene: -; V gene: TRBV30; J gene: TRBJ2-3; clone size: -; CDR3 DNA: TGTGCCTGGAGTACGAAACATTTAGGCACAGATACGCAGTATTTT; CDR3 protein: CAWSTKHLGTDTQYF
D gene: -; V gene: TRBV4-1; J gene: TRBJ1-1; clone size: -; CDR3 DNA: TGCGCCAGCAGCCGAGTAGTTCTAAACACTGAAGCTTTCTTT; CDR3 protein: CASSRVVLNTEAFF
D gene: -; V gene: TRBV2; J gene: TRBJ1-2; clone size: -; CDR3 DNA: TGTGCCAGCAGTACCCGGTTTAATGGCTACACCTTC; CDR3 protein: CASSTRFNGYTF
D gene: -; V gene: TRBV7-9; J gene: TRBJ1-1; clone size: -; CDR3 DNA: TGTGCCAGCAGCTTAGAGCTTGCGAACACTGAAGCTTTCTTT; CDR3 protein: CASSLELANTEAFF
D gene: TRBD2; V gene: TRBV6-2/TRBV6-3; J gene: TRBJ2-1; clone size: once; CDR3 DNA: TGTGCCAGCAGTTATGGCGGGAGAAACAATGAGCAGTTCTTC; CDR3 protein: CASSYGGRNNEQFF
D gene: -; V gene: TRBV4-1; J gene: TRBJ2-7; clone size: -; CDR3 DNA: TGCGCCAGCAGCCAAGATCCCCCCCGGTTTCAGGGAAGGTACGAGCAGTACTTC; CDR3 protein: CASSQDPPRFQGRYEQYF
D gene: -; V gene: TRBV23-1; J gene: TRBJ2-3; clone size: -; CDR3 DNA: TGCGCCAGCCCAACCCGTCGAGCTAGCACAGATACGCAGTATTTT; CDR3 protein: CASPTRRASTDTQYF
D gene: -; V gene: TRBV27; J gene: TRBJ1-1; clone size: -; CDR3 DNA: TGTGCCAGCACGGCAGGGGCGAGGAACACTGAAGCTTTCTTT; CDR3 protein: CASTAGARNTEAFF
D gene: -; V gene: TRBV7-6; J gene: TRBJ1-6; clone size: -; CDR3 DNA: TGTGCCAGCAGTCCTGACGTAGATAATTCACCCCTCCACTTT; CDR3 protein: CASSPDVDNSPLHF
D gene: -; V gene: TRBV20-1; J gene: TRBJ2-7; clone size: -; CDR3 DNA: TGCAGTGCGGAGGGACGGAGCTCCTACGAGCAGTACTTC; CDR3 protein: CSAEGRSSYEQYF
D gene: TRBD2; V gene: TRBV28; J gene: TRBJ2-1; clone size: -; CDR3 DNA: TGTGCCAGCAGTTTGGTCGGCGGGGGGGCGCGGAATGAGCAGTTCTTC; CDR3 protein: CASSLVGGGARNEQFF
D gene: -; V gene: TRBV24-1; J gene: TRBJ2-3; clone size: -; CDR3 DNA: TGTGCCACCAGTGCCGCGCTGGTAGCTGAAGATACGCAGTATTTT; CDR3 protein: CATSAALVAEDTQYF
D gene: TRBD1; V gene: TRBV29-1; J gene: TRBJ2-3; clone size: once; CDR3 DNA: TGCAGCGTTGCCAGGGGGCCCACAGATACGCAGTATTTT; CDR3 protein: CSVARGPTDTQYF
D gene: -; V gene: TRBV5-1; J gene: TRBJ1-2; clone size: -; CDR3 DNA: TGCGCCAGCAGCTTGGAGTGGCAGGGGTCGGGCTACACCTTC; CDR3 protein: CASSLEWQGSGYTF
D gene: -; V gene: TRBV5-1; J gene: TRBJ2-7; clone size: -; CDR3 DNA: TGCGCCAGTTCTTCCACAGGAGACATCTTCATCGAGCAGTACTTC; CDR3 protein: CASSSTGDIFIEQYF
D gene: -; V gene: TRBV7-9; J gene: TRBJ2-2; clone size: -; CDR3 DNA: TGTGCCAGCAGCCCACTGGAGACTAGTCCCGGGGAGCTGTTTTTT; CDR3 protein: CASSPLETSPGELFF
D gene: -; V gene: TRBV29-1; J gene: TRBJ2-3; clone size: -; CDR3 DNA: TGCAGCGTCTCGGGACGTTTCACAGATACGCAGTATTTT; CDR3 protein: CSVSGRFTDTQYF
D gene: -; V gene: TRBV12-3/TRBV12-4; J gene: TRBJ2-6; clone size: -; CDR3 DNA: TGTGCCAGCAGTTCCAGGGCAATTGAGGCTCTCGGGGCCAACGTCCTGACTTTC; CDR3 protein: CASSSRAIEALGANVLTF